Each of the 28 T cell receptor beta chains below was sequenced from the same sample in a study of OX40 agonist ivuxolimab in advanced cancers. This table comes from immunoSEQ multiplex PCR, and its TCRdb copy is limited to in-frame clones, with some not included. This sample carries fewer than 80,000 clones, just over 85% of them seen once, and the ten largest clones take 0.65% to 0.9%. This material consisted of CD4+ or CD8+ T cells sorted from blood, taken in a trial of the OX40 agonist ivuxolimab. The receptors were sampled from an adult with an advanced solid tumor such as melanoma, head and neck, liver or kidney cancer.

This clone was picked up one time. The chain is built from TRBV6-6 and TRBJ1-3, with D hard to call. V dropped 9 bases and J dropped 6 bases, with 9 bases sitting between them. The CDR3 has 11 residues. From germline, CDR1 is MNHNY and CDR2 SVGAGI (reference sequence). The CDR3 loop is CASGRENTIYF. CDR3 sequence (DNA): TGTGCCAGTGGAAGGGAAAACACCATATATTTT.

J is TRBJ1-1 and V is TRBV7-8; D remains ambiguous. The V gene lost 6 bases and the J gene lost 3 bases, with 14 bases spanning the gap. The CDR3 covers 14 residues. Germline-derived CDR1 and CDR2 are SGHVS and FQNEAQ. CDR3 coding DNA: TGTGCCAGCAGTCCGGGCCTCCGGGACACTGAAGCTTTCTTT. This sequence encodes CASSPGLRDTEAFF.

The J gene is TRBJ2-5, the V gene TRBV11-3; D possibly matches TRBD1 or TRBD2 (5 bases each). The CDR3 runs to 15 residues. Trimming pared 5 bases from V and 5 bases from J, leaving 18 bases between. Germline V gives CDR1 SGHNT, CDR2 YENEEA. The CDR3 DNA reads TGTGCCAGCAGCAAGAGGGGTGTCCGTGGCGAGACCCAGTACTTC. As protein: CASSKRGVRGETQYF.

CDR3 protein: CASSLETRNEQFF. In DNA, the CDR3 is TGTGCCAGCAGCTTAGAGACTCGAAATGAGCAGTTCTTC. The chain uses TRBV11-3 and TRBJ2-1; D is unclear. CDR3 length equals 13 residues. From germline, CDR1 is SGHNT and CDR2 YENEEA. Trimming removed 0 bases at V and 7 bases at J, with 7 bases between.

The chain uses TRBV2 and TRBJ1-2; TRBD1 aligns across 8 bases. CDR1 is SNHLY, CDR2 FYNNEI, per germline. V dropped 8 bases and J dropped 8; count of bases not matched to a gene: 10. This CDR3 is 13 amino acids long. CDR3 loop: CASAQDRGRGYTF. The CDR3 DNA reads TGTGCCAGCGCCCAAGACAGGGGAAGGGGCTACACCTTC.

This chain links TRBV7-2 with TRBJ2-4; 8 bases align to TRBD1. Germline CDR1 is SGHTA and CDR2 is FQGNSA. CDR3 length equals 13 residues. V trimming: 5 bases; J trimming: 10 bases; junction bases outside the gene matches: 7. CDR3 sequence reads: CASSERTGQIQYF. Written as DNA, the CDR3 is TGTGCCAGCAGCGAGCGGACAGGGCAGATTCAGTACTTC.

This clone has just one count. The chain recombines TRBV4-3 with TRBJ1-4; tentatively, D is TRBD1 (6 bases). This CDR3 contains 13 residues. Germline CDR1 LGHNA, CDR2 YSLEER. Trimming left V 0 bases short and J 13 bases short, with 12 bases between. The CDR3: CASSQDYGGRLFF. The DNA for the CDR3 is TGCGCCAGCAGCCAAGATTATGGGGGGCGACTGTTTTTT.

This chain joins TRBV7-2 and TRBJ2-1, with TRBD2 identical over 8 bases. The trim removed 1 base at V and 0 bases at J, leaving 8 bases unmatched. Germline V CDR1 and CDR2: SGHTA, FQGNSA. The CDR3 spans 18 residues. The CDR3 coding sequence is TGTGCCAGCAGCTTAGGAATTAGCGGGGCTCTCTCCTACAATGAGCAGTTCTTC. It encodes CASSLGISGALSYNEQFF.

The V call is TRBV2, the J call TRBJ2-7; perhaps TRBD2 as D (6 bases). This CDR3 has 15 amino acids. The germline V gene encodes CDR1 SNHLY and CDR2 FYNNEI. The V end was cut by 6 bases, the J end by 0 bases, with 15 bases between. The CDR3 nucleotides are TGTGCCAGCAGATCCGGGACTTCTTTCTCCTACGAGCAGTACTTC. This translates into CASRSGTSFSYEQYF.

V usage is TRBV28 and J usage is TRBJ2-7; the D is unclear. The V and J ends lost 3 bases and 7 bases respectively, with 10 bases between them. The CDR3 has 12 residues. CDR1 is MDHEN, CDR2 SYDVKM, per germline. In DNA form, the CDR3 reads TGTGCCAGCAGTTTGGAGCACGGGGAGCAGTACTTC. This translates into CASSLEHGEQYF.

The chain carries TRBV9 and TRBJ2-1; no clear D gene. V was trimmed by 4 bases and J by 5 bases, leaving 13 bases between them. The CDR3 sequence is 14 residues long. Germline CDR1 is SGDLS and CDR2 is YYNGEE. CDR3 sequence: CASSPSPTHNEQFF. For the CDR3, the DNA is TGTGCCAGCAGCCCCTCCCCAACTCACAATGAGCAGTTCTTC.

The CDR3 sequence is CASSLVGRYSGANVLTF. In DNA form, the CDR3 reads TGTGCCAGCAGCTTGGTGGGACGGTACTCTGGGGCCAACGTCCTGACTTTC. V gene TRBV5-4 combines with J gene TRBJ2-6; D assignment may be TRBD1 or TRBD2 (5 bases each). V shed 0 bases and J shed 0 bases, with 10 bases lying between them. CDR1 is SGHNT and CDR2 is YYREEE in the germline V gene (reference sequence). CDR3 size: 17 residues.

The V and J genes are TRBV29-1 and TRBJ1-1; 11 bases agree with TRBD1. The CDR3 spans 13 residues. The V gene's germline CDR1 is SQVTM and CDR2 ANQGSEA. V trimming: 7 bases; J trimming: 4 bases; junction bases outside the gene matches: 5. For the CDR3, the DNA is TGCAGCGCAGAGGGGACAGGGGGCACTGAAGCTTTCTTT. This gives the protein CSAEGTGGTEAFF.

The rearrangement links TRBV7-6 to TRBJ2-1; D perhaps matches TRBD1 (6 bases). The CDR3 extends over 14 amino acids. CDR1 and CDR2 from the germline V gene are SGHVS and FNYEAQ. Trimming took off 5 bases at V and 2 bases at J, with 10 bases between the two ends. The CDR3 DNA follows: TGTGCCAGCAGCCGAGGACAGCCCTACAATGAGCAGTTCTTC. Translation gives CASSRGQPYNEQFF.

V is TRBV4-1 and J is TRBJ2-7; a weak D match, TRBD2 (6 bases). V was trimmed by 5 bases and J by 5 bases, leaving 22 bases between them. Germline V CDR1 and CDR2: MGHRA, YSYEKL. The CDR3 is made up of 16 amino acids. This chain's CDR3 is CASSTAGTAAGNEQYF. For the CDR3, the DNA is TGCGCCAGCAGCACAGCCGGGACCGCGGCGGGGAACGAGCAGTACTTC.

This clone has just one count. This rearrangement joins TRBV6-5 to TRBJ2-5, with 7 positions matching TRBD2. V dropped 0 bases and J dropped 2; count of bases not matched to a gene: 6. Germline CDR1 is MNHEY and CDR2 is SVGAGI. CDR3 length: 16 amino acids. The chain's CDR3 is CASSYSSSGAQETQYF. The CDR3 DNA sequence: TGTGCCAGCAGTTACTCGTCTAGCGGCGCACAAGAGACCCAGTACTTC.

The CDR3 nucleotides read TGTGCCAGCAGCATACGGATTCCGGGACAGGGGTTGCCCCAAGAGACCCAGTACTTC. It is translated as CASSIRIPGQGLPQETQYF. The chain carries TRBV21-1 and TRBJ2-5; whether TRBD1, the table's D call, matches the DNA was not checked. TRBV21-1 is noted as a pseudogene. CDR3 length: 19 residues.

This sequence joins TRBV6-6 and TRBJ1-2, with D tentatively TRBD1 (5 bases). CDR1 MNHNY and CDR2 SVGAGI come from the germline V gene (reference sequence). The CDR3 is 12 amino acids. Trimming stripped 2 bases from V and 6 bases from J, with 7 bases between. As DNA, the CDR3 is TGTGCCAGCAGTTACCAGGGTGATGGCTACACCTTC. Protein product: CASSYQGDGYTF.

The chain has TRBV5-1 and TRBJ2-5; unclear D gene. This CDR3 has 11 residues. Trimming left V 4 bases short and J 2 bases short, with 3 bases between. Germline CDR1 and CDR2: SGHRS and YFSETQ. The chain's CDR3 is CASSRQETQYF. For the CDR3, the DNA is TGCGCCAGCAGCAGGCAAGAGACCCAGTACTTC.

The chain is built from TRBV5-6 and TRBJ2-6, with D perhaps matching TRBD1 (6 bases). Germline loops: CDR1 SGHDT, CDR2 YYEEEE. This CDR3 comprises 18 residues. Trimming cost V 0 bases and J 0 bases, with 13 bases left between them. The chain's CDR3 is CASSLAGTPYSGANVLTF. In nucleotides, the CDR3 is TGTGCCAGCAGCTTGGCCGGGACACCTTACTCTGGGGCCAACGTCCTGACTTTC.

The count of this clone is one. The rearrangement links TRBV28 to TRBJ2-7, with 8 bases fitting TRBD1. Germline V CDR1 and CDR2: MDHEN, SYDVKM. The ends lost 3 bases at V and 5 bases at J; junction bases unmatched: 6. The CDR3 is made up of 14 amino acids. CDR3 in amino acids: CASSFPHRGDEQYF. Written as DNA, the CDR3 is TGTGCCAGCAGTTTTCCCCACAGGGGGGACGAGCAGTACTTC. The entire variable domain, with the rest obtained from reference TRBV28 and TRBJ2-7, is as follows: DVKVTQSSRYLVKRTGEKVFLECVQDMDHENMFWYRQDPGLGLRLIYFSYDVKMKEKGDIPEGYSVSREKKERFSLILESASTNQTSMYLCASSFPHRGDEQYFGPGTRLTVT.

The J gene is TRBJ2-2, the V gene TRBV5-1; D possibly uses TRBD1 or TRBD2 (5 bases each). CDR3 length equals 15 residues. Germline V gives CDR1 SGHRS, CDR2 YFSETQ. The V and J ends lost 0 bases and 5 bases respectively, with 11 bases between them. CDR3 sequence (DNA): TGCGCCAGCAGCTTGGTGGGGGATTCAACCGGGGAGCTGTTTTTT. This encodes CASSLVGDSTGELFF.

The V and J genes are TRBV7-2 and TRBJ2-5, with D uncertain. The CDR3 sequence is 14 residues long. Germline V CDR1 and CDR2: SGHTA, FQGNSA. The V end was cut by 0 bases, the J end by 5 bases, with 10 bases between. The DNA for the CDR3 is TGTGCCAGCAGCTTAGCGCTTGGGCGGGAGACCCAGTACTTC. Its translation is CASSLALGRETQYF.

V usage is TRBV21-1 and J usage is TRBJ1-2; TRBD1, as called in the table, went unchecked against the DNA. TRBV21-1 corresponds to a pseudogene. The CDR3 has 15 residues. The CDR3 coding sequence is TGTGCCAGCAGCTCATGGACAGGTCCCGGAGAGGGCTACACCTTC. It codes for CASSSWTGPGEGYTF.

The chain joins TRBV9 to TRBJ2-7; D unresolved. This CDR3 spans 14 amino acids. CDR1 is SGDLS and CDR2 is YYNGEE in the germline V gene. Trimming pared 0 bases from V and 3 bases from J, leaving 10 bases between. The CDR3 loop is CASSVATNVYEQYF. In nucleotides, the CDR3 is TGTGCCAGCAGCGTAGCTACGAACGTCTACGAGCAGTACTTC.

The V and J genes are TRBV6-5 and TRBJ1-6; D ambiguous. CDR1 and CDR2 (germline): MNHEY, SVGAGI. There are 14 residues in the CDR3. Trimming removed 2 bases at V and 9 bases at J, with 11 bases between. This chain's CDR3 is CASSYISPGSPLHF. In DNA, the CDR3 is TGTGCCAGCAGTTACATCTCACCGGGTTCACCCCTCCACTTT.

The genes are TRBV27 and TRBJ2-1; a weak D match, TRBD1 (5 bases). CDR3 length: 16 residues. Germline V gene sequence: CDR1 MNHEY, CDR2 SMNVEV (reference sequence). V lost 1 base and J 8 bases, leaving 18 bases between the germline ends. For the CDR3, the DNA is TGTGCCAGCAGTTTATACGGTCAGGGCGGTGTCGATGAGCAGTTCTTC. Protein: CASSLYGQGGVDEQFF.

This chain uses TRBV7-2 with TRBJ1-4, with TRBD1 matching 7 bases. The CDR3 runs to 15 residues. Germline loops: CDR1 SGHTA, CDR2 FQGNSA. With V trimmed by 1 base and J by 6 bases, 5 bases remained unmatched. The CDR3 reads CASSLVGTADEKLFF. The CDR3 DNA sequence: TGTGCCAGCAGCTTAGTTGGGACAGCCGATGAAAAACTGTTTTTT. Full variable domain (rest looked up from reference TRBV7-2 and TRBJ1-4): GAGVSQSPSNKVTEKGKDVELRCDPISGHTALYWYRQSLGQGLEFLIYFQGNSAPDKSGLPSDRFSAERTGGSVSTLTIQRTQQEDSAVYLCASSLVGTADEKLFFGSGTQLSVL.